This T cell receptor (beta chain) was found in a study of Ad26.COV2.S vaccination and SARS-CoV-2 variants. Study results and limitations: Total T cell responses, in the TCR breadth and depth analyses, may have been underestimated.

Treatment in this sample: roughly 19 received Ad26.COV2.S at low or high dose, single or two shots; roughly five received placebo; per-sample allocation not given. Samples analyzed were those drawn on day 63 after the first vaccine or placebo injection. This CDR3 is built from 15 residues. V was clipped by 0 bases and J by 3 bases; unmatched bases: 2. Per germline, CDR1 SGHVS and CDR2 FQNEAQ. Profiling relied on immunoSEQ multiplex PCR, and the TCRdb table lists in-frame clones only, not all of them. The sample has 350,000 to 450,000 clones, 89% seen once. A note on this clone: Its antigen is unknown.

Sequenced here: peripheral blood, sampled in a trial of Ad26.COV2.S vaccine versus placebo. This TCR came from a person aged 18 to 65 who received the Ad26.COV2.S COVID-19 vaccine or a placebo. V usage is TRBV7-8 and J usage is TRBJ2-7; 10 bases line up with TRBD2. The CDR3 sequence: CASSLATSGIYEQYF. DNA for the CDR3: TGTGCCAGCAGCTTAGCTACTAGCGGGATCTACGAGCAGTACTTC.